This T cell receptor (beta chain) was retrieved from a study of T-cell memory formation after mild COVID-19. Study observations and caveats: Day 15 to 85 contracting clones showed balanced CD4/CD8; day 15 to 37 expanders favored CD4+. Pre-infection memory harbored some responding clones, suggesting cross-reactive memory joined.

Comments on this clonotype: Its target is not known.

Using its own MiXCR run on the 5' RACE reads, TCRdb lists one record per CDR3 protein. The sample lists about 600,000 distinct CDR3 sequences; roughly 21% were seen once. From germline, CDR1 is SQVTM and CDR2 ANQGSEA. The CDR3 loop spans 13 amino acids. Trimming removed 4 bases from V and 7 bases from J; junction bases left unmatched: 9. This rearrangement joins TRBV29-1 to TRBJ2-5, with TRBD1 identical over 7 bases. The sample was PBMCs or a T cell subset sorted from them (not recorded which). This sequence was found in an adult woman who had mild COVID-19 (a few samples of this study predate the infection). Cell type and time point are not known. Here the CDR3 reads CSVGGTAWGTQYF. The DNA for the CDR3 is TGCAGCGTTGGAGGGACAGCCTGGGGGACCCAGTACTTC.